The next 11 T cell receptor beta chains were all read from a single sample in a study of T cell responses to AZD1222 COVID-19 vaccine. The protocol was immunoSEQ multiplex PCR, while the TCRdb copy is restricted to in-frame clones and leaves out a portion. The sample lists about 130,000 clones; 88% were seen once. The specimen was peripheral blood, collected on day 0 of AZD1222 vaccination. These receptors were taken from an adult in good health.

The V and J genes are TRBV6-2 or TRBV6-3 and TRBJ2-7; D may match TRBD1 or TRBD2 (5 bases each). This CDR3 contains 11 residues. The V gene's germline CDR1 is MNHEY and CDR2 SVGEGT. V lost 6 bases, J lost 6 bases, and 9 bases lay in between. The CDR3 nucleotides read TGTGCCAGCAGCCCAGGGAGCGAGCAGTACTTC. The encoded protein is CASSPGSEQYF.

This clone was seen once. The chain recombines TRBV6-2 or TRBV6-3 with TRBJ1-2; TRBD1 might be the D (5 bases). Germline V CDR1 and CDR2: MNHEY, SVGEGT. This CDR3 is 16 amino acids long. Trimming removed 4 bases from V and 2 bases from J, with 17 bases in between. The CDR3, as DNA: TGTGCCAGCAGTTTCACCGAAAAGGGGACGAACTATGGCTACACCTTC. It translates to CASSFTEKGTNYGYTF.

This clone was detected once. In DNA form, the CDR3 reads TGTGCCAGCAGCCAAGGGACTAGCGGGGGACAATCTGGGTACAATGAGCAGTTCTTC. It specifies CASSQGTSGGQSGYNEQFF. This chain joins TRBV14 and TRBJ2-1; TRBD2 agrees at 13 bases. The CDR3 runs 19 residues. The germline V gene has CDR1 SGHDN and CDR2 FVKESK. The J segment lost 4 bases and the V segment lost 1 base, leaving 10 bases of the junction unmatched.

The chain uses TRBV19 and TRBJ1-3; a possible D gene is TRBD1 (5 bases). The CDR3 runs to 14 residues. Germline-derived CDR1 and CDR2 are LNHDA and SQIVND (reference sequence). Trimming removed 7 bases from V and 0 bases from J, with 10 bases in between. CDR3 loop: CASTETVSGNTIYF. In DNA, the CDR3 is TGTGCCAGTACCGAGACAGTCTCTGGAAACACCATATATTTT.

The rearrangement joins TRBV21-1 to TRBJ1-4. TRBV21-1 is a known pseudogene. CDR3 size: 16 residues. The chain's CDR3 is CASSKPLSGSNEKLFF. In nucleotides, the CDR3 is TGTGCCAGCAGCAAGCCCCTGAGCGGATCTAATGAAAAACTGTTTTTT.

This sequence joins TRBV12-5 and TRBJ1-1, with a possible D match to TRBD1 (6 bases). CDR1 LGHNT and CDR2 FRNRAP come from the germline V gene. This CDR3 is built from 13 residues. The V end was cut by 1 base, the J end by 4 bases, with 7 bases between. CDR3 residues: CASGLGGATEAFF. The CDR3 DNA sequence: TGTGCTAGTGGTTTGGGGGGGGCCACTGAAGCTTTCTTT.

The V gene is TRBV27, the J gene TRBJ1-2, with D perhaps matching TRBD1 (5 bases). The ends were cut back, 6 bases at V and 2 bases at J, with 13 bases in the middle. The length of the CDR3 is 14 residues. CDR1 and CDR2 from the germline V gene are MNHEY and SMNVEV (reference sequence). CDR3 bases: TGTGCCAGCAGCCGCGGGGGACCCAACTATGGCTACACCTTC. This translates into CASSRGGPNYGYTF.

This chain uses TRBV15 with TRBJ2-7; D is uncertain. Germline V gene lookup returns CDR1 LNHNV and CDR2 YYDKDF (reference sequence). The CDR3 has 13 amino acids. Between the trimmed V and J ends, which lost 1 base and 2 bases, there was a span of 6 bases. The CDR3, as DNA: TGTGCCACCAGCAGAGGAGGACCCTACGAGCAGTACTTC. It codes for CATSRGGPYEQYF.

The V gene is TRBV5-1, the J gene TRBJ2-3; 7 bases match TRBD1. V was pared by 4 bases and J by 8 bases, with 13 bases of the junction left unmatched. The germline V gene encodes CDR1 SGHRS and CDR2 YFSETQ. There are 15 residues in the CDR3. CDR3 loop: CASSDDRVQLGTQYF. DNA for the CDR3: TGCGCCAGCAGCGACGACAGGGTACAACTTGGTACGCAGTATTTT.

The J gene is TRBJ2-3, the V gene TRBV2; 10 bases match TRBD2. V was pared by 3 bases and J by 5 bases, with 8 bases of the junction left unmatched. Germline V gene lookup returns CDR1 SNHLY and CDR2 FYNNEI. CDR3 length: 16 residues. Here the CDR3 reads CASSDTLAGVRDTQYF. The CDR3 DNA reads TGTGCCAGCAGTGATACTCTAGCGGGAGTAAGAGATACGCAGTATTTT.

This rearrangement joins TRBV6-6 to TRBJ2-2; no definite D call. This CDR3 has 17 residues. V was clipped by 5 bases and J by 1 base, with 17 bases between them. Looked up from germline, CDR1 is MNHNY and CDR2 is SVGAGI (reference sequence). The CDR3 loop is CASSPLLLAMNTGELFF. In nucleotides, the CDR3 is TGTGCCAGCAGTCCTCTCCTCTTGGCCATGAACACCGGGGAGCTGTTTTTT.